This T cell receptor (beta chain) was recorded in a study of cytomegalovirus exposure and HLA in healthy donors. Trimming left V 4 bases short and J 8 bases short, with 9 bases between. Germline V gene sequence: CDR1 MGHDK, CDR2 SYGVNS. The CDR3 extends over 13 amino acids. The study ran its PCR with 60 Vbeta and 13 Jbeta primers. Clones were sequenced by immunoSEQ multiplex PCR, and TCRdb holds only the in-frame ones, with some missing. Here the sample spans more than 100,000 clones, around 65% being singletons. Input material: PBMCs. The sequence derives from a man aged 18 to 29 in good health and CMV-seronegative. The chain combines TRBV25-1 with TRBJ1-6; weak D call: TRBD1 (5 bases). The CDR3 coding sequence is TGTGCCAGCAGTGGGGGGGATCATTCACCCCTCCACTTT. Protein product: CASSGGDHSPLHF.